The 14 T cell receptor beta chains given below trace back to one sample, sequenced in a study of shared clonotypes between healthy human individuals (dated by TCRdb to 2018 to 2021). The library was produced with the immunoSEQ multiplex PCR assay. Not all clones reach the TCRdb copy of this immuneACCESS table, which keeps in-frame sequences only. Checked studies attribute under half of the gap to unresolved V genes and leave the rest unexplained. The sample contains some 200,000 clones, 65% of them found a single time. Roughly 11% of the sample lies in the top ten. The source material was memory CD4+ T cells sorted from blood. In light of the paper, this sample's cell subset or site label describes: CD45RA-negative fraction. The receptors were gathered from a young man in good health.

The V and J genes are TRBV5-4 and TRBJ2-5; TRBD2 matches 11 bases. V lost 4 bases and J lost 1; bases outside the gene matches: 6. The CDR3 sequence is 16 residues long. In germline, CDR1 is SGHNT, CDR2 YYREEE (reference sequence). The CDR3 is CASSTPGLAVQETQYF. CDR3 DNA: TGTGCCAGCAGCACCCCGGGACTAGCGGTCCAAGAGACCCAGTACTTC.

J is TRBJ2-1 and V is TRBV4-2; 11 positions agree with TRBD2. Germline V CDR1 and CDR2: LGHNA, YNFKEQ. Germline trimming cut 1 base from V and 7 bases from J; bases unmatched to any gene: 9. The CDR3 totals 17 residues. The DNA for the CDR3 is TGTGCCAGCAGCCAAGCCGGCAACTTAGCGGGAGGGAATGAGCAGTTCTTC. As protein: CASSQAGNLAGGNEQFF.

The V call is TRBV7-9, the J call TRBJ2-5, with D possibly matching TRBD2 (6 bases). This CDR3 contains 15 residues. V lost 2 bases and J 4 bases, leaving 14 bases between the germline ends. CDR1 SEHNR and CDR2 FQNEAQ come from the germline V gene (reference sequence). CDR3 protein: CASSLRAGLGETQYF. The DNA for the CDR3 is TGTGCCAGCAGCTTACGCGCGGGGCTCGGAGAGACCCAGTACTTC.

The V gene is TRBV28, the J gene TRBJ2-7; a possible D gene is TRBD2 (8 bases). The CDR3 has 14 amino acids. V lost 7 bases and J lost 4, with 17 bases in between. Germline CDR1 MDHEN, CDR2 SYDVKM. Here the CDR3 reads CASTRVAGQYEQYF. CDR3 coding DNA: TGTGCCAGCACAAGGGTAGCGGGACAGTACGAGCAGTACTTC.

CDR3 nucleotides: TGTGCCAGCAGCCGGTCCCAGGCAGGGTACGAGCAGTACTTC. Residues: CASSRSQAGYEQYF. The gene calls are TRBV7-9 and TRBJ2-7, with a weak D call TRBD1 (5 bases). With 5 bases removed from V and 4 bases from J, the gap between germline ends came to 15 bases. The CDR3 runs 14 residues. CDR1 SEHNR and CDR2 FQNEAQ come from the germline V gene (reference sequence).

V is TRBV19 and J is TRBJ1-2, with TRBD1 as a possible D gene (5 bases). From germline, CDR1 is LNHDA and CDR2 SQIVND (reference sequence). This CDR3 spans 12 amino acids. Trimming removed 9 bases from V and 1 base from J, with 9 bases in between. CDR3 sequence reads: CASLGDNYGYTF. CDR3 coding DNA: TGTGCCAGCCTAGGGGATAACTATGGCTACACCTTC.

Concerning this clone: Other DNA sequences in this sample translate to the same CDR3. The chain joins TRBV5-1 to TRBJ2-1; possible D gene TRBD1, 6 bases. This CDR3 is 14 amino acids long. The V end was cut by 0 bases, the J end by 8 bases, with 12 bases between. Per germline, CDR1 SGHRS and CDR2 YFSETQ. In DNA, the CDR3 is TGCGCCAGCAGCTTGGGGGGCAGGGGAGATGAGCAGTTCTTC. Its protein product is CASSLGGRGDEQFF.

The table lists this clone with many counts. The chain couples TRBV19 to TRBJ2-2; D tentatively fits TRBD1 or TRBD2 (5 bases each). There are 15 residues in the CDR3. The V gene lost 8 bases and the J gene lost 1 base, with 14 bases spanning the gap. The germline CDR1 and CDR2 sequences are LNHDA and SQIVND (reference sequence). CDR3 nucleotide sequence: TGTGCCAGTGCCCGTGGGACGGAGAACACCGGGGAGCTGTTTTTT. Translating gives CASARGTENTGELFF. Looking up the rest from reference TRBV19 and TRBJ2-2 gives the full variable domain: DGGITQSPKYLFRKEGQNVTLSCEQNLNHDAMYWYRQDPGQGLRLIYYSQIVNDFQKGDIAEGYSVSREKKESFPLTVTSAQKNPTAFYLCASARGTENTGELFFGEGSRLTVL.

This sequence joins TRBV15 and TRBJ2-3, with unresolved D. V lost 5 bases, J lost 5 bases, and 5 bases lay in between. The CDR3 is made up of 11 amino acids. The germline V gene encodes CDR1 LNHNV and CDR2 YYDKDF (reference sequence). CDR3 amino acids: CATSGRDTQYF. The CDR3 DNA reads TGTGCCACCAGCGGCCGAGATACGCAGTATTTT.

The sample holds a few counts of this clone. The V gene is TRBV27, the J gene TRBJ2-7, with 9 bases aligning to TRBD1. Germline CDR1 and CDR2: MNHEY and SMNVEV (reference sequence). The CDR3 is made up of 15 amino acids. The junction had 5 bases not matched to a gene; V was cut back by 3 bases and J by 2 bases. The CDR3 region is CASSFPGTGTYEQYF. The CDR3 bases are TGTGCCAGCAGTTTCCCCGGGACAGGGACCTACGAGCAGTACTTC.

The sample holds a few counts of this clone. Other nucleotide sequences in the sample specify the same CDR3. This chain joins TRBV18 and TRBJ2-7, with D hard to call. The CDR3 has 11 residues. The germline CDR1 and CDR2 sequences are KGHSH and LQKENI. V gave up 5 bases and J gave up 4 bases, with 6 bases separating them. The CDR3: CASSSSYEQYF. The CDR3 DNA reads TGTGCCAGCTCATCGTCTTACGAGCAGTACTTC.

This clone was detected only once. This chain uses TRBV27 with TRBJ1-2, with D unresolved. Germline V CDR1 and CDR2: MNHEY, SMNVEV (reference sequence). V was trimmed by 4 bases and J by 7 bases, leaving 13 bases between them. This CDR3 is 13 amino acids long. The CDR3 sequence is CASSSSDGSGYTF. Here the CDR3 DNA reads TGTGCCAGCAGTTCTTCAGACGGGAGTGGCTACACCTTC.

V gene TRBV27 combines with J gene TRBJ2-3, with D unresolved. The germline V gene encodes CDR1 MNHEY and CDR2 SMNVEV (reference sequence). The CDR3 runs to 13 residues. The ends were cut back, 5 bases at V and 3 bases at J, with 9 bases in the middle. CDR3 region: CASSLDFTDTQYF. The CDR3, as DNA: TGTGCCAGCAGTCTAGATTTTACAGATACGCAGTATTTT.

V and J are TRBV5-4 and TRBJ2-5; maybe TRBD2 (7 bases). Between the trimmed V and J ends, which lost 4 bases and 5 bases, there was a span of 21 bases. The germline gives CDR1 SGHNT, CDR2 YYREEE (reference sequence). The CDR3 consists of 16 residues. This CDR3 reads CASSRDGGLAAETQYF. The DNA for the CDR3 is TGTGCCAGCAGCCGCGACGGGGGGCTAGCGGCCGAGACCCAGTACTTC.